These T cell receptor beta chains were read from a single sample in a study of blood T cells in healthy people across ages. TCRdb redid the calling of the 5' RACE reads with MiXCR, one entry per CDR3 protein. Among more than 800,000 distinct CDR3 sequences, 40% to 45% were seen once, and the ten largest hold 18%. The sequenced sample was blood. These receptors were collected from a woman aged 55-70 years in good health. CDR3s include the opening cysteine and the closing phenylalanine or tryptophan. A D gene is named only where the DNA matches it firmly. Clone size is shown for a subset of rows, as once, few, many or a class of expanded clone.

>NA|few|TRBJ2-7|TRBV21-1
TGTGCCAGCAGCAGGGGACTAGCGGGAGGGCCGGTTCTCGTAAACGAGCAGTACTTC
CASSRGLAGGPVLVNEQYF
>TRBD1|NA|TRBJ1-2|TRBV5-1
TGCGCCAGCAGCTTGGCCTCAGGGGGATCCCCTATTGGCTACACCTTC
CASSLASGGSPIGYTF
>NA|many|TRBJ2-1|TRBV5-5
TGTGCCAGCAGCTTGCCCCCTAGCGATGAGCAGTTCTTC
CASSLPPSDEQFF
>TRBD1|NA|TRBJ2-5|TRBV5-1
TGCGCCAGCAGCTTGCGGCAGGGGGCCTTACCGGGAGAGACCCAGTACTTC
CASSLRQGALPGETQYF
>NA|NA|TRBJ2-7|TRBV7-9
TGTGCCAGCACCCCCTACGACGGACTCCGAACCCCCGAGCAGTACTTC
CASTPYDGLRTPEQYF
>NA|NA|TRBJ2-5|TRBV25-1
TGTACCAGCAGTGAATTCGGGGAAGTCCAAGAGACCCAGTACTTC
CTSSEFGEVQETQYF
>TRBD1|few|TRBJ2-5|TRBV5-1
TGCGCCAGCAGCTTGACACGAACAGGGGGCGGGGAGCAGTACTTC
CASSLTRTGGGEQYF
>TRBD1|few|TRBJ1-2|TRBV10-3
TGTGCCATCAAGGGACAGGGATATAACTATGGCTACACCTTC
CAIKGQGYNYGYTF
>NA|NA|TRBJ2-1|TRBV3-1
TGTGCCAGCAGCCAAGATTCGCGTCCCAATGAGCAGTTCTTC
CASSQDSRPNEQFF
>NA|NA|TRBJ2-7|TRBV24-1
TGTGCCACCAGTGATCCTAACCCGGGACTCGAAACCAGCTACGAGCAGTACTTC
CATSDPNPGLETSYEQYF
>NA|NA|TRBJ2-7|TRBV2
TGTGCCAGCAGTGAGGACCCAGTCGGCTCCTACAATGAGCAGTACTTC
CASSEDPVGSYNEQYF
>NA|once|TRBJ2-3|TRBV15
TGTGCCACCAGCAGGGGGAGCGTTAAAGATACGCAGTATTTT
CATSRGSVKDTQYF
>NA|NA|TRBJ1-5|TRBV20-1
TGCAGTGCTAGAGATCTGGGGACAATCCAGCCCCAGCATTTT
CSARDLGTIQPQHF
>NA|few|TRBJ2-7|TRBV29-1
TGCAGCGTTGTTCCAGGGCTTTCCAGTTACGAGCAGTACTTC
CSVVPGLSSYEQYF
>TRBD1|few|TRBJ1-2|TRBV25-1
TGTGCCAGCAGTGAAGTAGGGGACAGGGGGCTGGCTGGCTACACCTTC
CASSEVGDRGLAGYTF
>TRBD2|NA|TRBJ2-2|TRBV5-1
TGCGCCAGCAGCTTCAGCGGGAAGAACACCGGGGAGCTGTTTTTT
CASSFSGKNTGELFF
>TRBD2|many|TRBJ2-3|TRBV20-1
TGCAGTGCTAGAGACCTGGGGGGAGGGAGAGATACGCAGTATTTT
CSARDLGGGRDTQYF
>NA|NA|TRBJ2-1|TRBV6-5
TGTGCCAGCAGTCCTTGGGGAGGAGCCAACAATGAGCAGTTCTTC
CASSPWGGANNEQFF
>NA|NA|TRBJ2-5|TRBV25-1
TGTGCCAGCAGTGAGGGACAACGCCCCCAGTACTTC
CASSEGQRPQYF
>NA|NA|TRBJ2-3|TRBV5-1
TGCGCCAGCAGCTTGGAACCAGGGACAGATACGCAGTATTTT
CASSLEPGTDTQYF
>NA|NA|TRBJ1-5|TRBV15
TGTGCCACCAGCCCCGGAGGGGGAAGCAATCAGCCCCAGCATTTT
CATSPGGGSNQPQHF
>NA|NA|TRBJ1-1|TRBV5-1
TGCGCCAGCAGCTTGGACGGGGGGCCAACTGAAGCTTTCTTT
CASSLDGGPTEAFF
>TRBD1|few|TRBJ1-2|TRBV6-6
TGTGCCAGCAGTTACTCAAACCCACAGGGGAACGATGGCTACACCTTC
CASSYSNPQGNDGYTF
>NA|NA|TRBJ1-1|TRBV11-1
TGTGCCAGCAGCCCTTGGGCTGTGAACACTGAAGCTTTCTTT
CASSPWAVNTEAFF
>TRBD1|few|TRBJ2-2|TRBV12-3/TRBV12-4
TGTGCCAGCAGGTCTACAGGGGTGAACACCGGGGAGCTGTTTTTT
CASRSTGVNTGELFF
>NA|few|TRBJ2-1|TRBV5-1
TGCGCCAGCAGCTTGGAGGAAGGTAGGCAGTTCTTC
CASSLEEGRQFF
>TRBD2|once|TRBJ2-1|TRBV20-1
TGCAGTGCTAGGACTAGCGGTGGCTCCTACAATGAGCAGTTCTTC
CSARTSGGSYNEQFF
>NA|NA|TRBJ2-4|TRBV18
TGTGCCAGCTCACGAGACCCAACCAAAAACATTCAGTACTTC
CASSRDPTKNIQYF
>NA|few|TRBJ1-4|TRBV7-2
TGTGCCAGCAGCTTAAATTTAGGCCGAAATGAAAAACTGTTTTTT
CASSLNLGRNEKLFF
>TRBD2|few|TRBJ2-7|TRBV3-1
TGTGCCAGCAGCCATTCCGGTCCTAGCGGGGCTTACGAGCAGTACTTC
CASSHSGPSGAYEQYF
>NA|NA|TRBJ1-4|TRBV13
TGTGCCAGCAGCTTAGGCCCCTTTGCAACTAATGAAAAACTGTTTTTT
CASSLGPFATNEKLFF
>TRBD2|many|TRBJ2-7|TRBV4-1
TGCGCCAGCAGCCCTCGGAGCGGGAGTAACTACGAGCAGTACTTC
CASSPRSGSNYEQYF
>NA|NA|TRBJ2-5|TRBV7-9
TGTGCCAGCAGCTTAGCCCTAATCCAAGAGACCCAGTACTTC
CASSLALIQETQYF
>TRBD2|NA|TRBJ2-7|TRBV28
TGTGCCAGCAGAGTAGCGGGAAGGGCCTCCTACGAGCAGTACTTC
CASRVAGRASYEQYF
>NA|NA|TRBJ1-4|TRBV12-3/TRBV12-4
TGTGCCAGCAGAGAAGGGACTAATGAAAAACTGTTTTTT
CASREGTNEKLFF
>TRBD2|NA|TRBJ2-1|TRBV6-2/TRBV6-3
TGTGCCAGCAGTTATTCCACTAGCGGGAGCTATGAGCAGTTCTTC
CASSYSTSGSYEQFF
>NA|NA|TRBJ2-1|TRBV27
TGTGCCAGCATCGGGGGCAGCAATGAGCAGTTCTTC
CASIGGSNEQFF
>TRBD1|few|TRBJ2-3|TRBV10-1
TGCGCCAGCAGTGGAACAGGGGGTCGAGATACGCAGTATTTT
CASSGTGGRDTQYF
>TRBD1|many|TRBJ2-1|TRBV6-6
TGTGCCAGCAGTCAAGACAGGGTCCATGAGCAGTTCTTC
CASSQDRVHEQFF
>TRBD1|NA|TRBJ2-5|TRBV5-1
TGCGCCAGCAGCTCTGGGTGGGACAGGGGGCATCAGACCCAGTACTTC
CASSSGWDRGHQTQYF
>TRBD2|few|TRBJ2-7|TRBV5-1
TGCGCCAGCAGAGCGCGGGAGGGCCTTGGTAATGAGCAGTACTTC
CASRAREGLGNEQYF
>TRBD2|NA|TRBJ2-3|TRBV6-1
TGTGCCAGCAGTGAAGCAAGCGGGAGCGGTACGCGGTATTTT
CASSEASGSGTRYF
>NA|NA|TRBJ2-5|TRBV7-8
TGTGCCAGCAGCCCCCACCGGACAGTTCAAGAGACCCAGTACTTC
CASSPHRTVQETQYF